This is a list of T cell receptor beta chains from one sample in a study of blood T cell repertoires in COVID-19. Clones were sequenced by immunoSEQ multiplex PCR, and TCRdb holds only the in-frame ones, with some missing. Of 350,000 to 450,000 clones in the sample, approximately 89% were seen once. Sequenced material: peripheral blood. The receptor source for this set is a woman in her thirties or forties with COVID-19, enrolled during active disease. The CDR3 runs from the conserved cysteine through the conserved F or W. A D gene is named only where the DNA matches it firmly. Clone size, where shown, is once, few, many, or a class for clones that have expanded.

d_call	clone_size	j_call	v_call	cdr3_aa	cdr3_nt
TRBD2	-	TRBJ2-1	TRBV9	CASSRTSGRENEQFF	TGTGCCAGCAGCCGCACTAGCGGGAGGGAGAATGAGCAGTTCTTC
-	-	TRBJ1-4	TRBV6-6	CASGDQEKLFF	TGTGCCAGCGGAGATCAGGAAAAACTGTTTTTT
TRBD1	-	TRBJ2-7	TRBV28	CATAGQVGPYEQYF	TGTGCCACCGCTGGACAGGTTGGACCCTACGAGCAGTACTTC
-	once	TRBJ1-1	TRBV19	CASSMGWGRGSSTEAFF	TGTGCCAGTAGTATGGGGTGGGGCAGGGGTTCGTCGACTGAAGCTTTCTTT
TRBD2	-	TRBJ2-1	TRBV7-8	CASSLPGTSGTVGQFF	TGTGCCAGCAGCTTACCCGGGACTAGCGGAACAGTAGGGCAGTTCTTC
-	few	TRBJ1-5	TRBV5-1	CASSHGSPQHF	TGCGCCAGCAGCCACGGGTCTCCCCAGCATTTT
-	-	TRBJ1-1	TRBV30	CAWYMTENTEAFF	TGTGCCTGGTACATGACAGAGAACACTGAAGCTTTCTTT
TRBD2	-	TRBJ2-2	TRBV11-2	CASSLGLADELFF	TGTGCCAGCAGCTTAGGGCTAGCGGACGAGCTGTTTTTT
-	-	TRBJ2-2	TRBV11-2	CASSHDTVELFF	TGTGCCAGCAGCCACGACACGGTGGAGCTGTTTTTT
-	-	TRBJ2-7	TRBV4-3	CASSQDRGGGYEQYF	TGCGCCAGCAGCCAAGATCGGGGAGGGGGGTACGAGCAGTACTTC
-	-	TRBJ1-3	TRBV19	CASSPGGGQRDTIYF	TGTGCCAGTAGTCCCGGAGGAGGACAGAGGGACACCATATATTTT
-	-	TRBJ1-1	TRBV7-2	CASVKAARVAEAFF	TGTGCCAGCGTTAAGGCGGCCCGGGTCGCTGAAGCTTTCTTT
TRBD1	once	TRBJ1-2	TRBV25-1	CASSEWEQGVANYGYTF	TGTGCCAGCAGTGAATGGGAACAGGGGGTAGCTAACTATGGCTACACCTTC
-	-	TRBJ2-7	TRBV9	CASSANIAGDRYEQYF	TGTGCCAGCAGCGCCAACATAGCGGGGGACAGGTACGAGCAGTACTTC
-	-	TRBJ2-1	TRBV27	CASSRGTPGGEQFF	TGTGCCAGCAGCCGTGGGACTCCCGGTGGGGAGCAGTTCTTC
-	-	TRBJ1-2	TRBV7-2	CASSSRPRGGDYGYTF	TGTGCCAGCAGCTCAAGGCCCCGGGGAGGAGACTATGGCTACACCTTC
TRBD1	-	TRBJ1-2	TRBV19	CASTQRGTGTRGGYTF	TGTGCCAGTACCCAACGGGGGACAGGGACTCGTGGGGGCTACACCTTC
TRBD1	-	TRBJ2-2	TRBV12-5	CASGLSYRDRVTGELFF	TGTGCTAGTGGTTTGTCCTACCGGGACAGGGTCACCGGGGAGCTGTTTTTT
TRBD2	-	TRBJ2-1	TRBV7-2	CASPPSGRNGSYNEQFF	TGTGCCAGTCCTCCTAGCGGGAGGAACGGGTCCTACAATGAGCAGTTCTTC
-	few	TRBJ1-6	TRBV5-5	CASSSYRIGSSYNSPLHF	TGTGCCAGCAGCTCCTACCGAATTGGGAGTTCCTATAATTCACCCCTCCACTTT
TRBD2	-	TRBJ2-5	TRBV6-2/TRBV6-3	CASSYFGGGSVQETQYF	TGTGCCAGCAGTTACTTCGGGGGGGGCAGCGTTCAAGAGACCCAGTACTTC
TRBD1	-	TRBJ2-2	TRBV11-3	CASSLDLGTGTTGELFF	TGTGCCAGCAGCTTAGATCTCGGGACAGGGACCACCGGGGAGCTGTTTTTT
-	-	TRBJ1-1	TRBV11-1	CASSLGTGGGTEAFF	TGTGCCAGCAGCTTAGGAACAGGAGGAGGGACTGAAGCTTTCTTT
TRBD1	-	TRBJ2-1	TRBV6-5	CASTEGGAYNEQFF	TGTGCCAGCACAGAAGGGGGCGCCTACAATGAGCAGTTCTTC
TRBD1	-	TRBJ1-1	TRBV7-9	CASSPYSGGKEAFF	TGTGCCAGCAGCCCATACTCAGGGGGCAAAGAAGCTTTCTTT
-	-	TRBJ2-4	TRBV6-2/TRBV6-3	CASSYGGGNIQYF	TGTGCCAGCAGTTACGGAGGGGGCAACATTCAGTACTTC
-	-	TRBJ2-2	TRBV7-7	CASSASGTMDTGELFF	TGTGCTAGCAGTGCCTCGGGAACGATGGACACCGGGGAGCTGTTTTTT
TRBD1	-	TRBJ2-7	TRBV4-1	CASSFVRDSTYEQYF	TGCGCCAGCAGCTTTGTCCGGGACAGCACCTACGAGCAGTACTTC
TRBD1	many	TRBJ1-6	TRBV4-3	CASSLGGQGDGSPLHF	TGCGCCAGCAGCCTCGGAGGACAGGGGGATGGTTCACCCCTCCACTTT
-	-	TRBJ1-4	TRBV7-8	CASSSTAGATNEKLFF	TGTGCCAGCAGCTCTACAGCCGGGGCAACTAATGAAAAACTGTTTTTT
-	-	TRBJ2-2	TRBV9	CASSRVGELFF	TGTGCCAGCAGCAGAGTCGGGGAGCTGTTTTTT